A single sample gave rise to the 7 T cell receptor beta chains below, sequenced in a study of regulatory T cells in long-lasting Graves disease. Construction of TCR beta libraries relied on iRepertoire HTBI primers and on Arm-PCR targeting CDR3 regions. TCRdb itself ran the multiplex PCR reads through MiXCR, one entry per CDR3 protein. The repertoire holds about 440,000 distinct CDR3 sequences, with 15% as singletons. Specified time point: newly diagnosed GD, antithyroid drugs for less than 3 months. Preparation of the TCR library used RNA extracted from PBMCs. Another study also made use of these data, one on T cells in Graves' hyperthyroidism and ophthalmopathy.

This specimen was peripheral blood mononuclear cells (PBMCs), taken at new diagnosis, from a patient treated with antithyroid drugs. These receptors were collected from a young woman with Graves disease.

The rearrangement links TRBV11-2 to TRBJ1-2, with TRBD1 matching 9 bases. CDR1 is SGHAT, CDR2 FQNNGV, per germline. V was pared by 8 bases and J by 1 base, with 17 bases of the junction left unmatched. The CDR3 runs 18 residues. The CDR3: CASSPRDRVDGVNYGYTF. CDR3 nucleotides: TGTGCCAGCTCACCAAGGGACAGGGTCGACGGAGTTAACTATGGCTACACCTTC.

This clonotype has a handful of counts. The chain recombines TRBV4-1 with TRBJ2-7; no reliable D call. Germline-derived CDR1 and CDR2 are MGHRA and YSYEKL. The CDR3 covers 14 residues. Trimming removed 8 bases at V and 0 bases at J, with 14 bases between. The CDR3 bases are TGCGCCAGCGGCCCCCATGTATACTCCTACGAGCAGTACTTC. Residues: CASGPHVYSYEQYF.

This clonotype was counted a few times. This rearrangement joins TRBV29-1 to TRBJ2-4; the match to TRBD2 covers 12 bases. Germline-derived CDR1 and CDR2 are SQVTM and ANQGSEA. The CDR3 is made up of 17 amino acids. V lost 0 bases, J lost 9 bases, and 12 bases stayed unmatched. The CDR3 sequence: CSVEEPGLAGLGGIQYF. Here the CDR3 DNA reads TGCAGCGTTGAAGAGCCGGGACTAGCGGGCCTCGGGGGCATTCAGTACTTC.

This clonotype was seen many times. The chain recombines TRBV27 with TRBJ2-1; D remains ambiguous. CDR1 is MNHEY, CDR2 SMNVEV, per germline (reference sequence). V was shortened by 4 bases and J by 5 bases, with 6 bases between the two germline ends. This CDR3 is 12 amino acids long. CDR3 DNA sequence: TGTGCCAGCAGTTACCGGGACAATGAGCAGTTCTTC. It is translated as CASSYRDNEQFF.

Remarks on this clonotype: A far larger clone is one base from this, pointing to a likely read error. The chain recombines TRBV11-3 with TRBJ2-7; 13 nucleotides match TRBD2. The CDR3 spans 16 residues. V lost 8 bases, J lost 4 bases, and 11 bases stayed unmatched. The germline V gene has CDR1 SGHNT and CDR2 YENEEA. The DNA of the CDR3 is TGTGCCAGCGAACGGACTAGCGGGAGTGCTCAATACGAGCAGTACTTC. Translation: CASERTSGSAQYEQYF.

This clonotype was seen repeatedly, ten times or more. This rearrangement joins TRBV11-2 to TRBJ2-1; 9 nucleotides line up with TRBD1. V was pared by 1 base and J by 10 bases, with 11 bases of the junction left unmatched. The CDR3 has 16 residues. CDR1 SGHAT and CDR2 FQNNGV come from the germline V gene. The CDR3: CASSLALLGQGWEQFF. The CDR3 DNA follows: TGTGCCAGCAGCTTAGCGCTTCTGGGACAGGGTTGGGAGCAGTTCTTC.

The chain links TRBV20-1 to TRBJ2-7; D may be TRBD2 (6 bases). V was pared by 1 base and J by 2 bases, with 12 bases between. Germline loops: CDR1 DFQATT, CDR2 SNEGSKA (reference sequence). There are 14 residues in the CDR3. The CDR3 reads CSARGLAIPYEQYF. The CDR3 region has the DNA TGCAGTGCTAGAGGCCTAGCGATCCCCTACGAGCAGTACTTC.